A selection of T cell receptor beta chains follows, all from one sample in a study of T cells in Graves' hyperthyroidism and ophthalmopathy. TCRdb used MiXCR to reprocess the multiplex PCR reads, holding one entry per CDR3 protein. The sample records hundreds of thousands of distinct CDR3 sequences, around 15% being singletons. What was sequenced was blood. The receptors were sampled from a woman between 18 and 29 years old with Graves' hyperthyroidism. The CDR3 runs from the conserved cysteine through the conserved F or W. Fields, in order: V gene, CDR3 protein.

v_call: TRBV6-2/TRBV6-3
cdr3_aa: CASSYSFTSGRGYEQYF

v_call: TRBV6-1
cdr3_aa: CASWRTGRSYEQYF

v_call: TRBV6-2/TRBV6-3
cdr3_aa: CASSNRVVEPQHF

v_call: TRBV7-9
cdr3_aa: CASRPPGNSPLHF

v_call: TRBV4-1
cdr3_aa: CASSQPARDRVRYEQYF

v_call: TRBV5-1
cdr3_aa: CASSLRGEGRDIQYF

v_call: TRBV18
cdr3_aa: CASSPFISLEQYF

v_call: TRBV11-3
cdr3_aa: CASSSGQLLTDTQYF

v_call: TRBV4-1
cdr3_aa: CASSHLDRVGAYEQYF

v_call: TRBV20-1
cdr3_aa: CSARAGGIGETQYF

v_call: TRBV18
cdr3_aa: CASSNRGLAESNEQFF

v_call: TRBV2
cdr3_aa: CASSPWKGGTDTQYF

v_call: TRBV19
cdr3_aa: CASSIGWANQPQHF

v_call: TRBV10-2
cdr3_aa: CASSEWGFSNQPQHF

v_call: TRBV6-2/TRBV6-3
cdr3_aa: CASSYSGTSRTSTDTQYF

v_call: TRBV18
cdr3_aa: CASSQGAGNTEAFF

v_call: TRBV15
cdr3_aa: CATSRGRGSYNSPLHF

v_call: TRBV9
cdr3_aa: CASTQSSGTAWGYTF

v_call: TRBV18
cdr3_aa: CASSPSDTEAFF

v_call: TRBV20-1
cdr3_aa: CSATVFGAGSYNEQFF

v_call: TRBV12-3/TRBV12-4
cdr3_aa: CASSPRARADGNEQFF

v_call: TRBV28
cdr3_aa: CASSLQVNTGELFF

v_call: TRBV30
cdr3_aa: CAWKVGRGLGYTF

v_call: TRBV27
cdr3_aa: CASSLMGLAGGPGELFF

v_call: TRBV18
cdr3_aa: CASSPNLSGGYTF

v_call: TRBV20-1
cdr3_aa: CSASPPTGGKQPQHF

v_call: TRBV28
cdr3_aa: CASSLLGILAGGRETQYF

v_call: TRBV7-9
cdr3_aa: CASSLRVGYYNEQFF

v_call: TRBV6-9
cdr3_aa: CASSYGGASPETQYF

v_call: TRBV28
cdr3_aa: CASSSLRESMNTEAFF

v_call: TRBV7-6
cdr3_aa: CASSPLPGSTRNIQYF

v_call: TRBV19
cdr3_aa: CASSIFGKLGGGRVYGYTF